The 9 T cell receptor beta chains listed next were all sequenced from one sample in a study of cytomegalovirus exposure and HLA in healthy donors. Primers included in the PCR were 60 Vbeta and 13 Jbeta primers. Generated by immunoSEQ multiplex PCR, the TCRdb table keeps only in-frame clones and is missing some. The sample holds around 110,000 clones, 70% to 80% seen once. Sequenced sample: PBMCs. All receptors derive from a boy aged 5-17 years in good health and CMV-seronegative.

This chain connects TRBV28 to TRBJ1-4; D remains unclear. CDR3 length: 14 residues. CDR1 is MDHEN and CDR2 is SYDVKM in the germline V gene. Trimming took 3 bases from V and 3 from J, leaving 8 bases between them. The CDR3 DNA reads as TGTGCCAGCAGTTTGTACAGTCCTAATGAAAAACTGTTTTTT. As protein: CASSLYSPNEKLFF.

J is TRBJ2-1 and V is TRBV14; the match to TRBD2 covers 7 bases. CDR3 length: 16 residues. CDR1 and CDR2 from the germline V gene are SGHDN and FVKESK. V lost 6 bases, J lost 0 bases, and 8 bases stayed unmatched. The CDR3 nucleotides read TGTGCCAGCAGTCCAAGCGGGATCTTCTCCTACAATGAGCAGTTCTTC. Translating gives CASSPSGIFSYNEQFF.

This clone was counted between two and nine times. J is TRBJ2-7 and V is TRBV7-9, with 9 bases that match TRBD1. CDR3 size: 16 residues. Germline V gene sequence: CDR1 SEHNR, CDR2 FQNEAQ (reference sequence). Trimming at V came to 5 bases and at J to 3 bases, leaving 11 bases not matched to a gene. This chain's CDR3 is CASSRELGTGNYEQYF. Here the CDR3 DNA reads TGTGCCAGCAGCCGGGAATTGGGGACAGGGAACTACGAGCAGTACTTC. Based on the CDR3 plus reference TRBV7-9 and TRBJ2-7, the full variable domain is DTGVSQNPRHKITKRGQNVTFRCDPISEHNRLYWYRQTLGQGPEFLTYFQNEAQLEKSRLLSDRFSAERPKGSFSTLEIQRTEQGDSAMYLCASSRELGTGNYEQYFGPGTRLTVT.

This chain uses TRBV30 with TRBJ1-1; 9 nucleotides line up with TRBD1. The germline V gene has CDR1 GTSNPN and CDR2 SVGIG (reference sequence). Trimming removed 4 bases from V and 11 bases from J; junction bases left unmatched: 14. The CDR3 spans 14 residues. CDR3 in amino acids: CAWNTGQGMVEAFF. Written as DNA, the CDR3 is TGTGCCTGGAACACGGGACAGGGAATGGTTGAGGCTTTCTTT.

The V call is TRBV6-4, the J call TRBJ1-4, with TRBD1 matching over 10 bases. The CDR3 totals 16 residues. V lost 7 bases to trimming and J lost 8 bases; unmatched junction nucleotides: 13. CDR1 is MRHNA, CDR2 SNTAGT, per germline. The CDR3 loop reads CASMRPGQGRREKLFF. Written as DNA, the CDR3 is TGTGCCAGCATGCGACCGGGACAGGGGCGACGGGAAAAACTGTTTTTT.

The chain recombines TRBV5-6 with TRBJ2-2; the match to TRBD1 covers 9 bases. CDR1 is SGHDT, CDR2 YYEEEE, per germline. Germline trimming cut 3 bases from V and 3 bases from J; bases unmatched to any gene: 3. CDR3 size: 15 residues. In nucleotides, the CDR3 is TGTGCCAGCAGCTATACAGGGGGCTACACCGGGGAGCTGTTTTTT. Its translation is CASSYTGGYTGELFF. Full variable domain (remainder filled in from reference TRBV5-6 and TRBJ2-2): DAGVTQSPTHLIKTRGQQVTLRCSPKSGHDTVSWYQQALGQGPQFIFQYYEEEERQRGNFPDRFSGHQFPNYSSELNVNALLLGDSALYLCASSYTGGYTGELFFGEGSRLTVL.

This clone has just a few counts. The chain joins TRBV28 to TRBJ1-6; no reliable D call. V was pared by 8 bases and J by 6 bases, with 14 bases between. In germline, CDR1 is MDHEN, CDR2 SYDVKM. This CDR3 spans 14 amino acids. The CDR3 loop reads CASEGRVGNSPLHF. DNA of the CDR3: TGTGCCAGCGAGGGCAGAGTAGGTAATTCACCCCTCCACTTT.

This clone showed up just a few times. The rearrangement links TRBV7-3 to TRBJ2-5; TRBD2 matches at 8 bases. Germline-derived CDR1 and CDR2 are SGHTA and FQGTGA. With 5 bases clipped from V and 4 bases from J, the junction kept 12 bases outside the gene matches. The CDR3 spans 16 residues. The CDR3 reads CASSPTPGLGRETQYF. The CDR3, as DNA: TGTGCCAGCAGCCCTACTCCGGGACTAGGAAGAGAGACCCAGTACTTC.

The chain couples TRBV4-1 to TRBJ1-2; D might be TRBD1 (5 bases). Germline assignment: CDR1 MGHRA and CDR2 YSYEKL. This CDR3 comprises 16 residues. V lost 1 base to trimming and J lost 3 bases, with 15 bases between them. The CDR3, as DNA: TGCGCCAGCAGCCAAGTTACGACAGTGCCTTACTATGGCTACACCTTC. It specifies CASSQVTTVPYYGYTF.